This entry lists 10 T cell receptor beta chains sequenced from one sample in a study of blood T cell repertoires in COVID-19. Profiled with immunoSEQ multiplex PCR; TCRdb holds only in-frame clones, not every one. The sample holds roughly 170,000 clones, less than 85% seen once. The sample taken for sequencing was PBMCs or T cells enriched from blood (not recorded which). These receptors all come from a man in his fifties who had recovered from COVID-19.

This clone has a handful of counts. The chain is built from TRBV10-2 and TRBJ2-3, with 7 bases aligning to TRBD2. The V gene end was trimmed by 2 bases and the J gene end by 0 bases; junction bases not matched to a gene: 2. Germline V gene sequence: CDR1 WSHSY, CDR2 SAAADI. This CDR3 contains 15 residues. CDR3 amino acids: CASSERGVSTDTQYF. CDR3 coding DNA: TGCGCCAGCAGTGAGCGGGGGGTGAGCACAGATACGCAGTATTTT.

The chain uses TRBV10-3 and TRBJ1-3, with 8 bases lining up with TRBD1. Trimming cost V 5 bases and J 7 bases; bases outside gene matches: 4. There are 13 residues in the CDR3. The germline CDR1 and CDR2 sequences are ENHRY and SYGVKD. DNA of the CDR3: TGTGCCATCAGTTCGACAGGGGTTAACACCATATATTTT. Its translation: CAISSTGVNTIYF.

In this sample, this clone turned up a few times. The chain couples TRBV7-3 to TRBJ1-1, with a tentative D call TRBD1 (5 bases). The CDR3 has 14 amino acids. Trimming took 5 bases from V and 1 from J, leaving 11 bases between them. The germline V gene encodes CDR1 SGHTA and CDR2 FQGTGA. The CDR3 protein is CASSQGGQNTEAFF. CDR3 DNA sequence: TGTGCCAGCAGCCAGGGTGGTCAGAACACTGAAGCTTTCTTT.

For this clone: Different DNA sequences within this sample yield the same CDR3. Here the CDR3 DNA reads TGCGCCAGCAGCTTGGCAGGTGGGAGCAATCAGCCCCAGCATTTT. Its translation: CASSLAGGSNQPQHF. The chain uses TRBV5-1 and TRBJ1-5; D ambiguous. Germline CDR1 is SGHRS and CDR2 is YFSETQ. V was shortened by 0 bases and J by 1 base, with 8 bases between the two germline ends. This CDR3 contains 15 residues.

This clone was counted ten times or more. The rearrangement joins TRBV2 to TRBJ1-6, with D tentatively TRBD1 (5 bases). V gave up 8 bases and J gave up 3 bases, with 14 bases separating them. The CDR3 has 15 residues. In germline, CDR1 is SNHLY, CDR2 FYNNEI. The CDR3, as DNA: TGTGCCAGCGACAGATCTATTCTCTATAATTCACCCCTCCACTTT. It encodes CASDRSILYNSPLHF.

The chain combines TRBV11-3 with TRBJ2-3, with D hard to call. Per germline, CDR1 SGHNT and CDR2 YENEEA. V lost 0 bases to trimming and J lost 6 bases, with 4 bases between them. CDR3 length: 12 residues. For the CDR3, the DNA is TGTGCCAGCAGCTTAGACAGGGATACGCAGTATTTT. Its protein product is CASSLDRDTQYF.

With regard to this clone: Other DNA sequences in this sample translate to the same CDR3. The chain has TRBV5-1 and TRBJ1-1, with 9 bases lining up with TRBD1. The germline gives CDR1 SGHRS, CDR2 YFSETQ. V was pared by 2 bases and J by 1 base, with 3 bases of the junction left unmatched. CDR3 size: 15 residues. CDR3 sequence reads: CASSFGTGRNTEAFF. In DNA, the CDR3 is TGCGCCAGCAGCTTTGGGACAGGGCGGAACACTGAAGCTTTCTTT.

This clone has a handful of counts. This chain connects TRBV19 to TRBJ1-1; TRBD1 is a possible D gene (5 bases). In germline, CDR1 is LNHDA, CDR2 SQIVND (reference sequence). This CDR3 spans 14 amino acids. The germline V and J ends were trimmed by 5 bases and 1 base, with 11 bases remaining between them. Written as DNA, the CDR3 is TGTGCCAGTAGTGCCCTCGGGGGGAACACTGAAGCTTTCTTT. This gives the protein CASSALGGNTEAFF.

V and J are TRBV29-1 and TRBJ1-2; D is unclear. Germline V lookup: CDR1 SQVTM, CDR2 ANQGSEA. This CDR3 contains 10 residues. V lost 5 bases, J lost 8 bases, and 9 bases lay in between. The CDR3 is CSVPNGGYTF. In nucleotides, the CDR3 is TGCAGCGTTCCCAACGGGGGCTACACCTTC.

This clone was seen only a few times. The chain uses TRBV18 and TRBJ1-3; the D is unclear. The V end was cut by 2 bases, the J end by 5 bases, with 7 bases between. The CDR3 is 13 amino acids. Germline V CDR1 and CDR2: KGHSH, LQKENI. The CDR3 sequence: CASSPDERNTIYF. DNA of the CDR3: TGTGCCAGCTCACCAGATGAGAGAAACACCATATATTTT. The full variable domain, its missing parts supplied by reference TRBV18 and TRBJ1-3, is NAGVMQNPRHLVRRRGQEARLRCSPMKGHSHVYWYRQLPEEGLKFMVYLQKENIIDESGMPKERFSAEFPKEGPSILRIQQVVRGDSAAYFCASSPDERNTIYFGEGSWLTVV.